These T cell receptor beta chains were read from a single sample in a study of T-cell reconstitution after alpha-beta-depleted transplantation in children. TCRdb itself ran the PCR reads through MiXCR, one entry per CDR3 protein. Among about 600,000 distinct CDR3 sequences listed, roughly a tenth were seen once. The sample here was PBMCs from the stem cell graft donor, taken from the stem cell graft. The origin of the receptors is a human donor who donated a stem cell graft to a child with acute myeloid leukemia. CDR3s include the opening cysteine and the closing phenylalanine or tryptophan. A D gene is named only where the DNA matches it firmly. The listing skips clone size in some rows; elsewhere it reads once, few, many or a size class.

>TRBV7-9|TRBD1|TRBJ1-2|NA
CASSSATTGQGGFGYTF
TGTGCCAGCAGCTCAGCCACTACGGGACAGGGGGGGTTTGGCTACACCTTC
>TRBV10-3|NA|TRBJ1-1|many
CAISVQGGDTEAFF
TGTGCCATCAGCGTACAGGGTGGGGACACTGAAGCTTTCTTT
>TRBV7-7|NA|TRBJ2-1|NA
CASTPNLARYNEQFF
TGTGCTAGCACCCCCAACCTAGCGCGATACAATGAGCAGTTCTTC
>TRBV6-5|NA|TRBJ1-1|many
CASSPTLLNTEAFF
TGTGCCAGCAGTCCTACGCTCTTGAACACTGAAGCTTTCTTT
>TRBV27|NA|TRBJ1-1|few
CASKSRGNTEAFF
TGTGCCAGCAAGAGTAGGGGGAACACTGAAGCTTTCTTT
>TRBV12-5|NA|TRBJ2-1|few
CASSEGFGASYNEQFF
TGTGCTAGTAGTGAGGGGTTTGGGGCCTCCTACAATGAGCAGTTCTTC
>TRBV5-1|TRBD2|TRBJ2-1|many
CASSPGLTSYNEQFF
TGCGCCAGCAGCCCGGGACTAACGTCTTACAATGAGCAGTTCTTC
>TRBV7-3|NA|TRBJ2-2|few
CASSPFVGANTGELFF
TGTGCCAGCAGCCCATTTGTGGGAGCGAACACCGGGGAGCTGTTTTTT
>TRBV18|NA|TRBJ2-7|many
CASSTMDGNYEQYF
TGTGCCAGCTCTACAATGGACGGGAACTACGAGCAGTACTTC
>TRBV7-2|TRBD1|TRBJ1-2|NA
CASSFHGPGTEANYGYTF
TGTGCCAGCAGCTTTCATGGGCCGGGGACAGAAGCTAACTATGGCTACACCTTC
>TRBV10-3|TRBD1|TRBJ2-2|few
CAIAPRDRAITGELFF
TGTGCCATCGCCCCCCGGGACAGGGCCATCACCGGGGAGCTGTTTTTT
>TRBV20-1|TRBD2|TRBJ2-4|NA
CSAGRGTSGMAKNIQYF
TGCAGTGCGGGGAGGGGGACTAGCGGGATGGCCAAAAACATTCAGTACTTC
>TRBV20-1|TRBD2|TRBJ2-1|NA
CSAPEAGGGNEQFF
TGCAGTGCCCCGGAGGCGGGAGGGGGAAATGAGCAGTTCTTC
>TRBV20-1|NA|TRBJ2-3|many
CSARGGSIPGTDTQYF
TGCAGTGCTAGAGGTGGCAGCATCCCGGGCACAGATACGCAGTATTTT
>TRBV20-1|TRBD1|TRBJ2-3|few
CSAPRGTGVSREYF
TGCAGTGCCCCGCGCGGGACAGGGGTTTCGAGAGAGTATTTT
>TRBV20-1|NA|TRBJ1-4|many
CSARDIRREKLFF
TGCAGTGCTAGAGATATACGGCGAGAAAAACTGTTTTTT
>TRBV7-2|TRBD1|TRBJ2-3|many
CASRDRGDTDTQYF
TGTGCCAGTCGGGACAGGGGAGACACAGATACGCAGTATTTT
>TRBV15|TRBD1|TRBJ1-2|few
CATRTTGGRYGYTF
TGTGCCACCAGAACGACAGGGGGCAGATATGGCTACACCTTC
>TRBV18|NA|TRBJ2-2|NA
CASLGQPNTGELFF
TGTGCCAGCCTTGGACAGCCGAACACCGGGGAGCTGTTTTTT
>TRBV5-1|NA|TRBJ2-2|NA
CASSLAGFGGELFF
TGCGCCAGCAGCTTGGCCGGCTTTGGCGGGGAGCTGTTTTTT
>TRBV20-1|TRBD2|TRBJ2-1|NA
CSARSQAGGSYNEPFF
TGCAGTGCTAGATCCCAAGCGGGAGGGTCCTACAATGAGCCGTTCTTC
>TRBV28|NA|TRBJ2-7|many
CASSSTTGTLLSQYF
TGTGCCAGCAGTTCAACCACCGGGACACTTCTGTCGCAGTACTTC
>TRBV4-2|TRBD2|TRBJ2-3|few
CASSHRLAGDNTDTQYF
TGTGCCAGCAGCCACCGACTAGCGGGAGACAACACAGATACGCAGTATTTT
>TRBV29-1|TRBD2|TRBJ2-5|many
CSVEGTSGTQETQYF
TGCAGCGTTGAAGGAACTAGCGGGACGCAAGAGACCCAGTACTTC
>TRBV7-7|TRBD2|TRBJ2-2|NA
CASSTRLLAGVNGELFF
TGTGCTAGCAGCACACGCTTACTAGCGGGAGTTAACGGGGAGCTGTTTTTT
>TRBV9|NA|TRBJ2-1|once
CASSVGSLSYNEQFF
TGTGCCAGCAGCGTAGGTTCGTTAAGCTACAATGAGCAGTTCTTC
>TRBV12-3/TRBV12-4|NA|TRBJ2-7|few
CASSLERLGDEQYF
TGTGCCAGCAGTTTGGAGAGGCTCGGGGACGAGCAGTACTTC
>TRBV5-6|TRBD1|TRBJ1-2|few
CASSSTGTGDYGYTF
TGTGCCAGCAGCTCGACCGGGACAGGGGACTATGGCTACACCTTC